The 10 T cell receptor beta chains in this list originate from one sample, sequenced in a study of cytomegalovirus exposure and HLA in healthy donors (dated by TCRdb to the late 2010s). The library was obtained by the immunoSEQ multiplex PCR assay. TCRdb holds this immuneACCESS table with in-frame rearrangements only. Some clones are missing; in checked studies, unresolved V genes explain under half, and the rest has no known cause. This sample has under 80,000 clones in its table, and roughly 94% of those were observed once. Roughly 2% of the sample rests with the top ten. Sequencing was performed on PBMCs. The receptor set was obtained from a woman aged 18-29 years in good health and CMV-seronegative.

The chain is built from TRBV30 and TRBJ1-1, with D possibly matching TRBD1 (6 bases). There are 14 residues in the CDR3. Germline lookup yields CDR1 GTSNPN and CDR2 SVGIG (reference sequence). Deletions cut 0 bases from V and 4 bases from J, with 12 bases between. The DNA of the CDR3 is TGTGCCTGGAGTGTAACAGGGCTGGGCACTGAAGCTTTCTTT. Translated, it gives CAWSVTGLGTEAFF.

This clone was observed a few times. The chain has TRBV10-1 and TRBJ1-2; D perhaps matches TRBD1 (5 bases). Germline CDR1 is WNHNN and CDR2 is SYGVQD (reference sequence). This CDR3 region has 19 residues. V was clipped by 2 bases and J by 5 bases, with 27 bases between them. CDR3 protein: CASSESGADICFRSYGYTF. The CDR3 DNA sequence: TGCGCCAGCAGTGAGAGTGGGGCGGACATTTGCTTTCGATCTTATGGCTACACCTTC.

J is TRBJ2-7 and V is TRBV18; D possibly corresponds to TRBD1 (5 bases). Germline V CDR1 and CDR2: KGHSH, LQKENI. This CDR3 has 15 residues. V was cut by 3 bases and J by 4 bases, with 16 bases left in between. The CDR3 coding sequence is TGTGCCAGCTCACCGGGTAATCAGGGCTGGTACGAGCAGTACTTC. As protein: CASSPGNQGWYEQYF.

The CDR3 here is CASSLRQASNLYEQYF. The DNA for the CDR3 is TGCGCCAGCAGCCTAAGACAGGCATCGAACCTATACGAGCAGTACTTC. This chain connects TRBV5-1 to TRBJ2-7, with D possibly TRBD1 on 6 matching bases. V shed 4 bases and J shed 4 bases, with 21 bases lying between them. CDR1 and CDR2 from the germline V gene are SGHRS and YFSETQ. The CDR3 has 16 amino acids.

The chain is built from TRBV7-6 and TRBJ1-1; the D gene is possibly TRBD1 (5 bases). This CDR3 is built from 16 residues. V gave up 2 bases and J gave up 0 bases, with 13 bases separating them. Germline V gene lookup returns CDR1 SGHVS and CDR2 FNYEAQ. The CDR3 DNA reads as TGTGCCAGCAGCTTATCCACCACAGGATTGAACACTGAAGCTTTCTTT. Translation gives CASSLSTTGLNTEAFF. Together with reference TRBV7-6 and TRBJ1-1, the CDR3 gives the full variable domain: GAGVSQSPRYKVTKRGQDVALRCDPISGHVSLYWYRQALGQGPEFLTYFNYEAQQDKSGLPNDRFSAERPEGSISTLTIQRTEQRDSAMYRCASSLSTTGLNTEAFFGQGTRLTVV.

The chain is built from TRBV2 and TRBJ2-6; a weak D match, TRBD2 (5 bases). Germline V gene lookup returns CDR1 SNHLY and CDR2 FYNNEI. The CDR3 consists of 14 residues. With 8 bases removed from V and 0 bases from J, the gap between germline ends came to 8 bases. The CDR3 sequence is CASADFSGANVLTF. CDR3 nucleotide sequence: TGTGCCAGCGCGGACTTCTCTGGGGCCAACGTCCTGACTTTC.

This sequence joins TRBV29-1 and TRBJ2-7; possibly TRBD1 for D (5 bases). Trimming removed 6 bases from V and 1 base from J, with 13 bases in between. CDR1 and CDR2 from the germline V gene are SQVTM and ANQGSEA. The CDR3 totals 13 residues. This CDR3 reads CSVESAGSYEQYF. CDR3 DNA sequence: TGCAGCGTCGAGAGTGCAGGGTCCTACGAGCAGTACTTC.

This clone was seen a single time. The CDR3 DNA reads as TGCGCCAGCAGCCGAGATAACTACGAGCAGTACTTC. This encodes CASSRDNYEQYF. This chain links TRBV5-1 with TRBJ2-7; D remains unclear. The CDR3 extends over 12 amino acids. CDR1 and CDR2 (germline): SGHRS, YFSETQ. V gave up 4 bases and J gave up 3 bases, with 8 bases separating them.

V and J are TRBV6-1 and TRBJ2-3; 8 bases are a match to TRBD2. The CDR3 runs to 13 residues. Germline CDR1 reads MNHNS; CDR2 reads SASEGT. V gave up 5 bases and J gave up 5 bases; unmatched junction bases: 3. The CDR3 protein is CASSSAGGDTQYF. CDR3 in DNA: TGTGCCAGCAGTTCGGCGGGGGGAGATACGCAGTATTTT.

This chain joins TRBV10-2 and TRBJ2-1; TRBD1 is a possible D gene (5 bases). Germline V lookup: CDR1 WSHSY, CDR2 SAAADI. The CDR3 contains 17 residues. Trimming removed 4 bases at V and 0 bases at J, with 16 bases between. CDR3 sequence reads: CASSGGSRPSSYNEQFF. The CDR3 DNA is TGCGCCAGCAGTGGGGGCTCACGACCGAGCTCCTACAATGAGCAGTTCTTC.